This T cell receptor (beta chain) was sequenced for a study of blood T cell repertoires in COVID-19. Study details: Some COVID-19 samples were acute and others convalescent; all came from the United States, Italy and Spain.

Source study methods: Amplified reference gene primers provided the basis for estimating nucleated cell counts. TCRdb's copy holds only in-frame clones and misses some; the assay was immunoSEQ multiplex PCR. The V and J calls and clone size come from that table; D and trimming were worked out from the DNA. Of fewer than 150,000 clones in the sample, more than 80% were seen once. Trimming shortened V by 10 bases and J by 4 bases, and 17 bases separated the two germline ends. This CDR3 has 14 residues. The germline gives CDR1 MNHEY, CDR2 SVGAGI. Material: peripheral blood. V and J are TRBV6-5 and TRBJ1-5; a weak D match, TRBD1 (6 bases). The receptor was isolated from a human donor in a cohort sampled during active COVID-19. The CDR3 DNA follows: TGTGCCACCGCGGTTATACAGGGTAATCAGCCCCAGCATTTT. Residues: CATAVIQGNQPQHF.